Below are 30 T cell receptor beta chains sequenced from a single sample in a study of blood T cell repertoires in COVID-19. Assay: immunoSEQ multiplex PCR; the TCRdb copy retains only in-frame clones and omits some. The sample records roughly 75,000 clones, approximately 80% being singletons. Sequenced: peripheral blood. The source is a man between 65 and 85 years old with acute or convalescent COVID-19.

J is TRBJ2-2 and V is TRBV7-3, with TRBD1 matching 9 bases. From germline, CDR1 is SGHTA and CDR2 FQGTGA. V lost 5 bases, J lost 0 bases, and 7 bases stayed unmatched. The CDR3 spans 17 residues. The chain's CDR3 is CASSPFGTGSNTGELFF. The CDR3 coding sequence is TGTGCCAGCAGCCCTTTTGGGACAGGGTCGAACACCGGGGAGCTGTTTTTT.

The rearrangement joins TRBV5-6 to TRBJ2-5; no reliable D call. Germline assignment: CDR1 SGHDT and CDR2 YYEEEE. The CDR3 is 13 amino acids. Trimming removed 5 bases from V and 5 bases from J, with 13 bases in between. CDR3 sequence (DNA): TGTGCCAGCAGATCGAATGGCCTTGAGACCCAGTACTTC. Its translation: CASRSNGLETQYF. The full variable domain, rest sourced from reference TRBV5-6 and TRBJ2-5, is DAGVTQSPTHLIKTRGQQVTLRCSPKSGHDTVSWYQQALGQGPQFIFQYYEEEERQRGNFPDRFSGHQFPNYSSELNVNALLLGDSALYLCASRSNGLETQYFGPGTRLLVL.

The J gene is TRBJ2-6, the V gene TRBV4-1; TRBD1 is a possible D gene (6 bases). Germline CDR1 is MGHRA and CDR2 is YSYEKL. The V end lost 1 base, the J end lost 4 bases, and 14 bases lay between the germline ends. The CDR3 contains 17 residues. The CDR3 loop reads CASSQAPTGTGANVLTF. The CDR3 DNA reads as TGCGCCAGCAGCCAAGCGCCCACAGGGACCGGGGCCAACGTCCTGACTTTC.

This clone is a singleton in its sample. The CDR3 reads CASSQLGDLQETQYF. As DNA, the CDR3 is TGTGCCAGCAGCCAATTAGGGGATCTCCAAGAGACCCAGTACTTC. The chain couples TRBV16 to TRBJ2-5; tentatively, D is TRBD1 (5 bases). The CDR3 runs to 15 residues. V was cut by 1 base and J by 1 base, with 10 bases left in between. Germline CDR1 reads KGHSY; CDR2 reads FQNENV.

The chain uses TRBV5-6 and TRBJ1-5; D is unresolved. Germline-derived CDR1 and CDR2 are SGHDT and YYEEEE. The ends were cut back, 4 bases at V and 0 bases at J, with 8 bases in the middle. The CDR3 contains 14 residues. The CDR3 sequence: CASSAIYSNQPQHF. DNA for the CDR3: TGTGCCAGCAGCGCGATTTATAGCAATCAGCCCCAGCATTTT.

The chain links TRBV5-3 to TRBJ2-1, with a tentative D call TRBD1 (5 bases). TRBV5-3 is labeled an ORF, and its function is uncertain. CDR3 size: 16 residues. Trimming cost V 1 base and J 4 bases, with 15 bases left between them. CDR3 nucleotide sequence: TGTGCCAGAAGCTTGAGGCGAACAAGACAGTACAATGAGCAGTTCTTC. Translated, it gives CARSLRRTRQYNEQFF.

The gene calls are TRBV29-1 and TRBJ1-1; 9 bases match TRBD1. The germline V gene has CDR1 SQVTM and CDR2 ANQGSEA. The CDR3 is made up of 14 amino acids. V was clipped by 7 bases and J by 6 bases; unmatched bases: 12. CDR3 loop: CSAPKQGARAEAFF. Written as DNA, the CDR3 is TGCAGCGCCCCAAAACAGGGGGCCCGGGCTGAAGCTTTCTTT. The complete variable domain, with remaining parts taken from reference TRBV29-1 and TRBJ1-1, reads SAVISQKPSRDICQRGTSLTIQCQVDSQVTMMFWYRQQPGQSLTLIATANQGSEATYESGFVIDKFPISRPNLTFSTLTVSNMSPEDSSIYLCSAPKQGARAEAFFGQGTRLTVV.

The CDR3 DNA follows: TGTGCCAGCAGCGTCCTCGGAAGCGGAGGGGAGCAGTACTTC. It is translated as CASSVLGSGGEQYF. The gene calls are TRBV13 and TRBJ2-7; D is perhaps TRBD2 (6 bases). In germline, CDR1 is PRHDT, CDR2 FYEKMQ (reference sequence). Trimming stripped 5 bases from V and 7 bases from J, with 18 bases between. CDR3 length equals 14 residues.

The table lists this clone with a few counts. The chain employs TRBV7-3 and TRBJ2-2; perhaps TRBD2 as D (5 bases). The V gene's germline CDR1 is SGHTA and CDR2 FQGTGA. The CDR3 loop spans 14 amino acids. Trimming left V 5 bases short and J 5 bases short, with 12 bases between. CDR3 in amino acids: CASSKGLGTGELFF. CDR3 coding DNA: TGTGCCAGCAGCAAAGGACTTGGAACCGGGGAGCTGTTTTTT.

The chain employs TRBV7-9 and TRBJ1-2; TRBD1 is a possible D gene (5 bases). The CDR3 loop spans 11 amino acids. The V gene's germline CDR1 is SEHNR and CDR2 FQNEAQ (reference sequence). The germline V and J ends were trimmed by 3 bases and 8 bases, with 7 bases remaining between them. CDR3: CASSLGHGYTF. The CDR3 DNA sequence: TGTGCCAGCAGCTTGGGGCACGGCTACACCTTC. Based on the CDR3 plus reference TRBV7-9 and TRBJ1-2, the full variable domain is DTGVSQNPRHKITKRGQNVTFRCDPISEHNRLYWYRQTLGQGPEFLTYFQNEAQLEKSRLLSDRFSAERPKGSFSTLEIQRTEQGDSAMYLCASSLGHGYTFGSGTRLTVV.

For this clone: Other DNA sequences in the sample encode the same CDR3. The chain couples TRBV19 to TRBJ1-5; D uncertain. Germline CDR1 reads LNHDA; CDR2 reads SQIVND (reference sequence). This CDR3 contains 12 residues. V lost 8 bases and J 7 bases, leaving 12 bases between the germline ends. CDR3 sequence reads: CASSLRNQPQHF. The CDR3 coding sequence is TGTGCCAGTTCATTGAGGAACCAGCCCCAGCATTTT.

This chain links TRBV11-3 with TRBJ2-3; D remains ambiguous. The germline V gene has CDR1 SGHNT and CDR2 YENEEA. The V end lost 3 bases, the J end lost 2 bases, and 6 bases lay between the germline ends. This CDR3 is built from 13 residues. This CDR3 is CASSLLVTDTQYF. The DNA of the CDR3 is TGTGCCAGCAGCTTGTTAGTCACAGATACGCAGTATTTT. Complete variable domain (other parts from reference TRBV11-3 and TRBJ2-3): EAGVVQSPRYKIIEKKQPVAFWCNPISGHNTLYWYLQNLGQGPELLIRYENEEAVDDSQLPKDRFSAERLKGVDSTLKIQPAELGDSAVYLCASSLLVTDTQYFGPGTRLTVL.

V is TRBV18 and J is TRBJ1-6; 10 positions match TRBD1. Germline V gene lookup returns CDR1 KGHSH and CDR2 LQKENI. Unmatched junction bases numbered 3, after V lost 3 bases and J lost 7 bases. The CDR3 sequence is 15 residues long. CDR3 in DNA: TGTGCCAGCTCACCGGGGACAGGGGTAAATTCACCCCTCCACTTT. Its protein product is CASSPGTGVNSPLHF.

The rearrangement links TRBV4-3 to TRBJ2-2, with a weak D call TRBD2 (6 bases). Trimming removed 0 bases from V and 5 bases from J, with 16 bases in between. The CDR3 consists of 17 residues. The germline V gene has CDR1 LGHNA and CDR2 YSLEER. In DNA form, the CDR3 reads TGCGCCAGCAGCCAAGATCCCGGGACTCTAGGGACCGGGGAGCTGTTTTTT. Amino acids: CASSQDPGTLGTGELFF.

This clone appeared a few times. The CDR3 reads CASSHQGFSYEQYF. In DNA, the CDR3 is TGTGCCAGCAGCCATCAGGGGTTCTCCTACGAGCAGTACTTC. This sequence joins TRBV14 and TRBJ2-7; a weak D match, TRBD1 (6 bases). This CDR3 region has 14 residues. Deletions cut 3 bases from V and 0 bases from J, with 9 bases between. Germline loops: CDR1 SGHDN, CDR2 FVKESK.

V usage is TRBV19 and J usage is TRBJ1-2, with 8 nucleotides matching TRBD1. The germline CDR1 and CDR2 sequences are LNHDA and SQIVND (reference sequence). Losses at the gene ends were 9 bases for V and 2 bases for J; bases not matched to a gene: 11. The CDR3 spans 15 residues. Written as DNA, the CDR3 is TGTGCCAGCATAGCTCAGGGGGCTCTAAACTATGGCTACACCTTC. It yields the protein CASIAQGALNYGYTF.

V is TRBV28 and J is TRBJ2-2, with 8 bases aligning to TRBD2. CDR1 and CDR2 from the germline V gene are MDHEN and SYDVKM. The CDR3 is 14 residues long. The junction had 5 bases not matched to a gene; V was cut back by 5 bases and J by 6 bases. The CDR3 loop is CASSAAGDSGELFF. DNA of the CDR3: TGTGCCAGCAGTGCAGCGGGAGATTCCGGGGAGCTGTTTTTT.

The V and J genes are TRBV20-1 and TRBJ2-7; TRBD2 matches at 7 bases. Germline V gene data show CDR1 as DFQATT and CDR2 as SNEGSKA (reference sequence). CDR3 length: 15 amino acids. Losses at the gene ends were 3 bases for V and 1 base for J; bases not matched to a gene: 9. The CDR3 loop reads CSASRPSGTSYEQYF. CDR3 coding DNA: TGCAGTGCTAGTAGGCCTAGCGGAACTTCCTACGAGCAGTACTTC.

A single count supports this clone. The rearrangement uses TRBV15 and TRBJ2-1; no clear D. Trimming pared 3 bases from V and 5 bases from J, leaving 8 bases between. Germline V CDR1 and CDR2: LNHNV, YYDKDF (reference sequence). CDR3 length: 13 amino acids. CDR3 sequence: CATSRSYDNEQFF. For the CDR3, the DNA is TGTGCCACCAGCAGGTCCTACGACAATGAGCAGTTCTTC.

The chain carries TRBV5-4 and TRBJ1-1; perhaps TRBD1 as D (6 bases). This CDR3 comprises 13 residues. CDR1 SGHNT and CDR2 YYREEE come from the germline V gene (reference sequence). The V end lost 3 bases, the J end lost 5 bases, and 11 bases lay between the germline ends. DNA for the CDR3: TGTGCCAGCAGCTCACAGGGTGGGACTGAAGCTTTCTTT. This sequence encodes CASSSQGGTEAFF.

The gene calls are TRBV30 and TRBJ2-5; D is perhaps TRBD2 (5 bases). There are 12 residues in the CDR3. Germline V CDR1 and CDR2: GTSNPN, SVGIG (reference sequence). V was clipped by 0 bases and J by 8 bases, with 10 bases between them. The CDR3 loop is CAWSVVEGTQYF. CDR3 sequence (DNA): TGTGCCTGGAGTGTAGTAGAGGGAACCCAGTACTTC.

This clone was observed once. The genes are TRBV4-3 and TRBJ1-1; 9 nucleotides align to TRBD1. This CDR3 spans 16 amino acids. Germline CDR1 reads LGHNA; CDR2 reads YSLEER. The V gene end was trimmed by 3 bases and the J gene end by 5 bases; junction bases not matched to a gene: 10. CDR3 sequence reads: CASSQRFGQGLTEAFF. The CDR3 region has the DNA TGCGCCAGCAGCCAGCGCTTTGGACAGGGGCTAACTGAAGCTTTCTTT.

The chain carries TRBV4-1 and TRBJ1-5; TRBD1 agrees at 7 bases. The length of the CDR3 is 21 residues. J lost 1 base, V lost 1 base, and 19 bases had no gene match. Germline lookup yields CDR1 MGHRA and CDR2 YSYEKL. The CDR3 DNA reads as TGCGCCAGCAGCCAAGTACAGGGGCCCCTTAGAGGAGGGTTGAGCAATCAGCCCCAGCATTTT. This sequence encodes CASSQVQGPLRGGLSNQPQHF.

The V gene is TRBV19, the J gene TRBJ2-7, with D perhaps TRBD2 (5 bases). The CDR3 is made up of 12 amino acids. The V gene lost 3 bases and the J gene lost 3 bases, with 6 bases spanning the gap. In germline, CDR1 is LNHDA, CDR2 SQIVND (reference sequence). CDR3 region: CASSMDFYEQYF. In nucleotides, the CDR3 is TGTGCCAGTAGTATGGACTTCTACGAGCAGTACTTC.

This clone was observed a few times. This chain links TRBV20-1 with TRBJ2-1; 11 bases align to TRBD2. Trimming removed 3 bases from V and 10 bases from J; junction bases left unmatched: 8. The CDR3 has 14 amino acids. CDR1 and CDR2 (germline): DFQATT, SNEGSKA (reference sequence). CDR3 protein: CSASGASGRSEQFF. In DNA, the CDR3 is TGCAGTGCTAGTGGTGCTAGCGGGAGGTCAGAGCAGTTCTTC.

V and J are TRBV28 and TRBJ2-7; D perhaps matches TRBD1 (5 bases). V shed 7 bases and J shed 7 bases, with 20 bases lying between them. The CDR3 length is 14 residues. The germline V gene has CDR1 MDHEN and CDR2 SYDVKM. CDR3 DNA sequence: TGTGCCAGCACCAAGACAGTTGGTGAGGAGGAGCAGTACTTC. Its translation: CASTKTVGEEEQYF.

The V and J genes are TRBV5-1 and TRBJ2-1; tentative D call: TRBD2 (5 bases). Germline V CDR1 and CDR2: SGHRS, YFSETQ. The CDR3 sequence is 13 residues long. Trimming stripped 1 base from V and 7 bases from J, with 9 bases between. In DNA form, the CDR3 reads TGCGCCAGCAGCTTGTCAGCGGAGAATGAGCAGTTCTTC. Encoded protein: CASSLSAENEQFF.

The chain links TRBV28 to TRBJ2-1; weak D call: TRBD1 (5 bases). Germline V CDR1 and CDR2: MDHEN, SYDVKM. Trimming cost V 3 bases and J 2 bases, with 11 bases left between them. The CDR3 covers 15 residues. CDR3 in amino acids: CASSLGRNAYNEQFF. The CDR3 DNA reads TGTGCCAGCAGTTTGGGGCGGAACGCCTACAATGAGCAGTTCTTC.

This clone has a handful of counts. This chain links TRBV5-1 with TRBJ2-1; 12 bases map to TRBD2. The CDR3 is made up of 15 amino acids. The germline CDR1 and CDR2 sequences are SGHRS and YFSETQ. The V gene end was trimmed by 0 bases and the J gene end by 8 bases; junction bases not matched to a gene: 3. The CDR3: CASSLALAGGHEQFF. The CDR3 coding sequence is TGCGCCAGCAGCTTGGCACTAGCGGGAGGCCATGAGCAGTTCTTC.

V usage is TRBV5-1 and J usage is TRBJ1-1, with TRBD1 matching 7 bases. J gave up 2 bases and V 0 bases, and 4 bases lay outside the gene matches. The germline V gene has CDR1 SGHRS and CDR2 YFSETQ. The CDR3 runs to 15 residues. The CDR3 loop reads CASSLVDRANTEAFF. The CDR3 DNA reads TGCGCCAGCAGCTTGGTAGACAGGGCCAACACTGAAGCTTTCTTT.